This T cell receptor beta chain originates from a study of beta chain features in type 1 diabetes. Expressed TCRB transcripts were sequenced after all isolated RNA was converted to cDNA. Produced via immunoSEQ multiplex PCR; TCRdb's table is partial and in-frame only. The repertoire holds about 160,000 clones, roughly 8.1% seen once, with approximately 0.69% in the top ten. Germline CDR1 is SGHAT and CDR2 is FQNNGV. Deletions cut 3 bases from V and 6 bases from J, with 8 bases between. There are 12 residues in the CDR3. This clone turned up a few times. The chain carries TRBV11-2 and TRBJ1-1; no firm D call. The sequence was obtained from a young man in good health. Material for sequencing was central memory CD4+ T cells from blood. For the CDR3, the DNA is TGTGCCAGCAGCTTGGGGAGGGCTGAAGCTTTCTTT. Encoded protein: CASSLGRAEAFF.